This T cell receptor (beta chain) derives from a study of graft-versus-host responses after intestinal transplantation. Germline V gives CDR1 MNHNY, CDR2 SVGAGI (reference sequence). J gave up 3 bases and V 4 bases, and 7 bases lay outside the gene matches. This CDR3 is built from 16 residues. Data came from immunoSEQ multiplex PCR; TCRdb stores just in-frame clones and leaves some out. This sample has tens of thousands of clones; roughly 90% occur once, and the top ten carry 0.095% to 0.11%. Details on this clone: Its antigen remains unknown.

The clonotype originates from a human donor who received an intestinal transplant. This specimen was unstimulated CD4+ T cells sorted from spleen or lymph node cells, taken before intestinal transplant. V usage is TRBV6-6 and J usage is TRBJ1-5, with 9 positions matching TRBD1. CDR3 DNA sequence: TGTGCCAGCAGTTCGGCCGGGACAGGGACCAATCAGCCCCAGCATTTT. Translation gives CASSSAGTGTNQPQHF.